Listed below are T cell receptor beta chains from one sample, sequenced in a study of blood T cell repertoires in COVID-19. Sequenced by immunoSEQ multiplex PCR; TCRdb stores in-frame clones only, minus some. The profile shows approximately 60,000 clones, 78% of them singletons. The specimen was peripheral blood. Source of these receptors: a man in his sixties with COVID-19, enrolled during active disease. The CDR3 runs from the conserved cysteine through the conserved F or W. The D gene is left open where the match is weak. A clone size is listed for some rows: how often the clone was seen (once, few, many), or a class if it is expanded.

d_call: TRBD1
clone_size: NA
j_call: TRBJ1-2
v_call: TRBV2
cdr3_nt: TGTGCCAGCAGTGTTCGGACAGGCCCCTATGGCTACACCTTC
cdr3_aa: CASSVRTGPYGYTF

d_call: TRBD1
clone_size: NA
j_call: TRBJ1-4
v_call: TRBV4-2
cdr3_nt: TGTGCCAGCAGCCAAGATACAGGGGGCCTAAAACTGTTTTTT
cdr3_aa: CASSQDTGGLKLFF

d_call: TRBD1
clone_size: NA
j_call: TRBJ1-5
v_call: TRBV6-5
cdr3_nt: TGTGCCAGCAGATTAGCCGGGACAGGGCATCAGCCCCAGCATTTT
cdr3_aa: CASRLAGTGHQPQHF

d_call: NA
clone_size: NA
j_call: TRBJ1-5
v_call: TRBV6-2/TRBV6-3
cdr3_nt: TGTGCCAGCAGTTACCCTGACACTCAGCCCCAGCATTTT
cdr3_aa: CASSYPDTQPQHF

d_call: NA
clone_size: NA
j_call: TRBJ1-3
v_call: TRBV27
cdr3_nt: TGTGCCAGCGGAACCAGGGGCTCTGGAAACACCATATATTTT
cdr3_aa: CASGTRGSGNTIYF

d_call: TRBD1
clone_size: NA
j_call: TRBJ1-5
v_call: TRBV19
cdr3_nt: TGTGCCAGTAGTCCTTCCGCCGGGACAGGGGGTCAGCCCCAGCATTTT
cdr3_aa: CASSPSAGTGGQPQHF

d_call: TRBD1
clone_size: NA
j_call: TRBJ2-7
v_call: TRBV5-6
cdr3_nt: TGTGCCAGCAGCCCGGGACAGGACGAGCAGTACTTC
cdr3_aa: CASSPGQDEQYF

d_call: NA
clone_size: NA
j_call: TRBJ2-5
v_call: TRBV5-4
cdr3_nt: TGTGCCAGCAGCTTGGGGACAACCTCCCAAGAGACCCAGTACTTC
cdr3_aa: CASSLGTTSQETQYF

d_call: NA
clone_size: NA
j_call: TRBJ2-3
v_call: TRBV9
cdr3_nt: TGTGCCAGCAGCCCCTGGCAGGGAGATACGCAGTATTTT
cdr3_aa: CASSPWQGDTQYF

d_call: TRBD1
clone_size: NA
j_call: TRBJ1-1
v_call: TRBV29-1
cdr3_nt: TGCAGCGCAAGAGGACAGGGGTACGAAGCTTTCTTT
cdr3_aa: CSARGQGYEAFF

d_call: TRBD1
clone_size: NA
j_call: TRBJ2-7
v_call: TRBV7-2
cdr3_nt: TGTGCCAGCAGCTTTGGACAGGACATCCACTACGAGCAGTACTTC
cdr3_aa: CASSFGQDIHYEQYF

d_call: NA
clone_size: NA
j_call: TRBJ1-5
v_call: TRBV28
cdr3_nt: TGTGCCAGCAGTTTTGGGGGGAGAAGCAATCAGCCCCAGCATTTT
cdr3_aa: CASSFGGRSNQPQHF

d_call: TRBD2
clone_size: NA
j_call: TRBJ2-1
v_call: TRBV6-1
cdr3_nt: TGTGCCAGCAGTGAAGTCTCTAGCGGGAACAATGAGCAGTTCTTC
cdr3_aa: CASSEVSSGNNEQFF

d_call: NA
clone_size: NA
j_call: TRBJ1-2
v_call: TRBV2
cdr3_nt: TGTGCCAGCACGCAGGGGATTTCCTATGGCTACACCTTC
cdr3_aa: CASTQGISYGYTF

d_call: NA
clone_size: NA
j_call: TRBJ2-7
v_call: TRBV19
cdr3_nt: TGTGCCAGATCGACAGTCTCCTACGAGCAGTACTTC
cdr3_aa: CARSTVSYEQYF

d_call: NA
clone_size: NA
j_call: TRBJ1-3
v_call: TRBV18
cdr3_nt: TGTGCCAGCTCACCCGGCCAGGGGCCTGGAAACACCATATATTTT
cdr3_aa: CASSPGQGPGNTIYF

d_call: NA
clone_size: NA
j_call: TRBJ2-7
v_call: TRBV5-6
cdr3_nt: TGTGCCAGCAGCCCCGGGACAAATCCCTACGAGCAGTACTTC
cdr3_aa: CASSPGTNPYEQYF

d_call: NA
clone_size: NA
j_call: TRBJ2-7
v_call: TRBV30
cdr3_nt: TGTGCCTGGAGTGTTTACCTAGCACCCGGGGAAGAGCAGTACTTC
cdr3_aa: CAWSVYLAPGEEQYF

d_call: NA
clone_size: NA
j_call: TRBJ1-1
v_call: TRBV2
cdr3_nt: TGTGCCAGCAGTGGGACACTGTTGAACACTGAAGCTTTCTTT
cdr3_aa: CASSGTLLNTEAFF

d_call: TRBD1
clone_size: NA
j_call: TRBJ1-6
v_call: TRBV27
cdr3_nt: TGTGCCAGCGGAGGTGGGGGACAGAGCTCACCCCTCCACTTT
cdr3_aa: CASGGGGQSSPLHF

d_call: NA
clone_size: NA
j_call: TRBJ2-7
v_call: TRBV10-1
cdr3_nt: TGCGCCAGCAGTGAGGGGCTAGGGGACTCCTACGAGCAGTACTTC
cdr3_aa: CASSEGLGDSYEQYF

d_call: NA
clone_size: NA
j_call: TRBJ2-2
v_call: TRBV7-3
cdr3_nt: TGTGCCAGCAGCTTATCACCGCAGGGCGGGGAGCTGTTTTTT
cdr3_aa: CASSLSPQGGELFF

d_call: NA
clone_size: few
j_call: TRBJ1-3
v_call: TRBV9
cdr3_nt: TGTGCCAGCAGCGGCTACAGGGACACGGGTGAAAACACCATATATTTT
cdr3_aa: CASSGYRDTGENTIYF

d_call: NA
clone_size: few
j_call: TRBJ1-1
v_call: TRBV7-3
cdr3_nt: TGTGCCAGCAGCTTAAATAGGGGATCGGACACTGAAGCTTTCTTT
cdr3_aa: CASSLNRGSDTEAFF

d_call: NA
clone_size: NA
j_call: TRBJ2-7
v_call: TRBV3-1/TRBV3-2
cdr3_nt: TGTGCCAGCAGCCAAATTCCAGGGTCCTCCTACGAGCAGTACTTC
cdr3_aa: CASSQIPGSSYEQYF

d_call: TRBD2
clone_size: NA
j_call: TRBJ2-3
v_call: TRBV7-3
cdr3_nt: TGTGCCAGCAGCTTATTAAGTAGCGGGGGGGCCATTGGTGGCACAGATACGCAGTATTTT
cdr3_aa: CASSLLSSGGAIGGTDTQYF

d_call: NA
clone_size: few
j_call: TRBJ2-7
v_call: TRBV10-3
cdr3_nt: TGTGCCACGCGCGGGGACGAGCAGTACTTC
cdr3_aa: CATRGDEQYF

d_call: TRBD1
clone_size: NA
j_call: TRBJ1-2
v_call: TRBV5-6
cdr3_nt: TGTGCCAGCAGCCTCCGCCGGGACAGGGATGGGAATGGCTACACCTTC
cdr3_aa: CASSLRRDRDGNGYTF

d_call: TRBD2
clone_size: once
j_call: TRBJ2-7
v_call: TRBV4-2
cdr3_nt: TGTGCCAGCAGCTTCGGACTAGCGGCCTCCTACGAGCAGTACTTC
cdr3_aa: CASSFGLAASYEQYF

d_call: NA
clone_size: NA
j_call: TRBJ1-6
v_call: TRBV15
cdr3_nt: TGTGCCACCGGGCTTAATAATTCACCCCTCCACTTT
cdr3_aa: CATGLNNSPLHF

d_call: TRBD1
clone_size: NA
j_call: TRBJ1-2
v_call: TRBV4-1
cdr3_nt: TGCGCCAGCAGCCCCGGACAGGTCTATGGCTACACCTTC
cdr3_aa: CASSPGQVYGYTF

d_call: NA
clone_size: NA
j_call: TRBJ1-3
v_call: TRBV18
cdr3_nt: TGTGCCAGCTCACCACCCGGGACACCAAACACCATATATTTT
cdr3_aa: CASSPPGTPNTIYF

d_call: NA
clone_size: NA
j_call: TRBJ1-3
v_call: TRBV27
cdr3_nt: TGTGCCAGCAGTCCCGTGGAGCGAAACACCATATATTTT
cdr3_aa: CASSPVERNTIYF

d_call: NA
clone_size: NA
j_call: TRBJ1-6
v_call: TRBV6-1
cdr3_nt: TGTGCCAGCAGTGAACTGGCAGTGGGCCCCCTCCACTTT
cdr3_aa: CASSELAVGPLHF

d_call: NA
clone_size: once
j_call: TRBJ2-3
v_call: TRBV19
cdr3_nt: TGTGCCAGTAGTATCCGGGGGGCGCGGGGCACAGATACGCAGTATTTT
cdr3_aa: CASSIRGARGTDTQYF

d_call: TRBD2
clone_size: NA
j_call: TRBJ2-3
v_call: TRBV4-2
cdr3_nt: TGTGCCAGCAGCCCCCGGGGGGTAGCGGGGGGTTTTCCAGATACGCAGTATTTT
cdr3_aa: CASSPRGVAGGFPDTQYF

d_call: NA
clone_size: NA
j_call: TRBJ1-5
v_call: TRBV19
cdr3_nt: TGTGCCAGTAGTATCATGGTATCAGGACAGCCCCAGCATTTT
cdr3_aa: CASSIMVSGQPQHF

d_call: NA
clone_size: NA
j_call: TRBJ1-2
v_call: TRBV9
cdr3_nt: TGTGCCAGCAGCGCGGGGGGGTTTTATGGCTACACCTTC
cdr3_aa: CASSAGGFYGYTF

d_call: NA
clone_size: NA
j_call: TRBJ2-6
v_call: TRBV28
cdr3_nt: TGTGCCAGCAGTTTTGTCGGGGGGGCCAACGTCCTGACTTTC
cdr3_aa: CASSFVGGANVLTF

d_call: NA
clone_size: NA
j_call: TRBJ1-3
v_call: TRBV6-5
cdr3_nt: TGTGCCAGCAGACGAGGAGACTCTGGAAACACCATATATTTT
cdr3_aa: CASRRGDSGNTIYF

d_call: TRBD1
clone_size: NA
j_call: TRBJ1-3
v_call: TRBV6-1
cdr3_nt: TGTGCCAGCAGTGAAGGACAGGGGGCGGACACCATATATTTT
cdr3_aa: CASSEGQGADTIYF

d_call: TRBD2
clone_size: few
j_call: TRBJ2-2
v_call: TRBV5-4
cdr3_nt: TGTGCCAGCAGCCTAGCGGAATCGAACACCGGGGAGCTGTTTTTT
cdr3_aa: CASSLAESNTGELFF

d_call: TRBD2
clone_size: many
j_call: TRBJ2-1
v_call: TRBV6-5
cdr3_nt: TGTGCCAGCAGAGCCGGGACTAGCGGGCACAATGAGCAGTTCTTC
cdr3_aa: CASRAGTSGHNEQFF

d_call: NA
clone_size: NA
j_call: TRBJ1-5
v_call: TRBV6-5
cdr3_nt: TGTGCCACTGCACTAGATAGCAATCAGCCCCAGCATTTT
cdr3_aa: CATALDSNQPQHF

d_call: TRBD1
clone_size: NA
j_call: TRBJ1-2
v_call: TRBV6-5
cdr3_nt: TGTGCCAGCAGGGGGACAGTTAACTATGGCTACACCTTC
cdr3_aa: CASRGTVNYGYTF

d_call: TRBD2
clone_size: NA
j_call: TRBJ2-1
v_call: TRBV6-5
cdr3_nt: TGTGCCAGCAATCCGGGACTAGCGGCCTACAATGAGCAGTTCTTC
cdr3_aa: CASNPGLAAYNEQFF

d_call: NA
clone_size: NA
j_call: TRBJ1-3
v_call: TRBV6-5
cdr3_nt: TGTGCCACCAGGACAGTTTTGGGAGGAAACACCATATATTTT
cdr3_aa: CATRTVLGGNTIYF

d_call: NA
clone_size: few
j_call: TRBJ2-1
v_call: TRBV10-1
cdr3_nt: TGCGCCAGCAGTGAAACTAGAGGTGGCTACAATGAGCAGTTCTTC
cdr3_aa: CASSETRGGYNEQFF

d_call: TRBD2
clone_size: NA
j_call: TRBJ2-3
v_call: TRBV5-1
cdr3_nt: TGCGCCAGCAGCATGAGCGGGAGGACCACAGATACGCAGTATTTT
cdr3_aa: CASSMSGRTTDTQYF

d_call: NA
clone_size: NA
j_call: TRBJ1-2
v_call: TRBV27
cdr3_nt: TGTGCCATTGACAGCTATGGCTACACCTTC
cdr3_aa: CAIDSYGYTF

d_call: TRBD1
clone_size: NA
j_call: TRBJ1-2
v_call: TRBV28
cdr3_nt: TGTGCCAGCAGTCCGGGACAGCTAGATGGCTACACCTTC
cdr3_aa: CASSPGQLDGYTF

d_call: TRBD1
clone_size: NA
j_call: TRBJ1-6
v_call: TRBV28
cdr3_nt: TGTGCCAGCAGTTTATCGGGACAGGGGTTACATTCACCCCTCCACTTT
cdr3_aa: CASSLSGQGLHSPLHF

d_call: NA
clone_size: NA
j_call: TRBJ2-1
v_call: TRBV7-2
cdr3_nt: TGTGCCAGCAGCTCGCGCCCCCGGGAGAATGAGCAGTTCTTC
cdr3_aa: CASSSRPRENEQFF

d_call: TRBD1
clone_size: NA
j_call: TRBJ2-3
v_call: TRBV3-1/TRBV3-2
cdr3_nt: TGTGCCAGCAGCCGGGACAGTAGCACAGATACGCAGTATTTT
cdr3_aa: CASSRDSSTDTQYF

d_call: NA
clone_size: NA
j_call: TRBJ2-1
v_call: TRBV7-2
cdr3_nt: TGTGCCAGCAGCTTACAGGGGCCCTCCTACAATGAGCAGTTCTTC
cdr3_aa: CASSLQGPSYNEQFF

d_call: NA
clone_size: NA
j_call: TRBJ2-7
v_call: TRBV25-1
cdr3_nt: TGTGCCAGCAGTGAGGGGGGCTACGAGCAGTACTTC
cdr3_aa: CASSEGGYEQYF

d_call: NA
clone_size: NA
j_call: TRBJ2-3
v_call: TRBV7-6
cdr3_nt: TGTGCCAGCAGCCTAACGGACAGAGCGGATACGCAGTATTTT
cdr3_aa: CASSLTDRADTQYF